Listed below are T cell receptor beta chains from one sample, sequenced in a study of cytomegalovirus exposure and HLA in healthy donors. The repertoire was sequenced with immunoSEQ multiplex PCR; TCRdb's copy has only in-frame clones and lacks some. The data contain about 180,000 clones, 76% of them singletons. Sequenced: PBMCs. The receptor source for this set is a woman younger than 45 in good health and CMV-seropositive. Each CDR3 is given with its conserved first and last residue. Each record gives: CDR3 protein, V gene.

CATAGAGYNEQFF	TRBV10-3
CASSPRGGGDIQYF	TRBV7-9
CASTWWRGQQPYEQYF	TRBV7-9
CASTHGVWGSYEQYF	TRBV28
CAISESQGKQETQYF	TRBV10-3
CASSLGGRGYTF	TRBV5-5
CANGERQGRDLYGYTF	TRBV10-2
CASSPLGQGGSYGYTF	TRBV5-1
CASSRPSGDNEQFF	TRBV4-2
CASSLGRGGDYGYTF	TRBV7-8
CASSRRDIGEKLFF	TRBV5-4
CASSLARGSQPQHF	TRBV7-2
CASSRDRDEQYF	TRBV6-5
CATSRAGSGGAAGELFF	TRBV15
CASSQLLSYEQYF	TRBV4-2
CASSETPGAGEQYF	TRBV2
CASSVTETTNYGYTF	TRBV4-3
CASSSLAGVETQYF	TRBV19
CASSLLQANQPQHF	TRBV28
CASSATYEQYF	TRBV2
CSARTGRFIDTQYF	TRBV29-1
CASSLEWTSGSFSYEQYF	TRBV5-1
CASSDGSGYTQYF	TRBV6-1
CASSPRGLAGDPSTDTQYF	TRBV28
CASSEPVNYGYTF	TRBV2
CASSQALGELFF	TRBV4-2
CASSVARGYTF	TRBV2
CASAGLAGGQTQYF	TRBV28
CASSPWDRDFRNTEAFF	TRBV9
CASSPTNRGIVHEQFF	TRBV18
CASSCRGPGCLTDTQYF	TRBV13
CASSVGGSYEQYF	TRBV9
CASNLVERNTEAFF	TRBV2